Listed below are T cell receptor beta chains from one sample, sequenced in a study of T cells in Graves' hyperthyroidism and ophthalmopathy. TCRdb called the multiplex PCR reads again in MiXCR, with one record for every CDR3 protein. The table includes approximately 98,000 distinct CDR3 sequences, around 40% detected once. The specimen sequenced was peripheral blood or thyroid tissue (not recorded which). The receptor source for this set is a woman in her twenties or thirties with Graves' hyperthyroidism. CDR3s include the opening cysteine and the closing phenylalanine or tryptophan. The size field is filled for only some rows; it gives once, few, many or a size class.

clone_size,v_call,j_call,cdr3_aa
-,TRBV9,TRBJ2-7,CASSLGGTGHEQYF
many,TRBV7-9,TRBJ1-1,CASSHPPGAPEAFF
many,TRBV6-5,TRBJ2-3,CASSTLAGGADTQYF
-,TRBV12-3/TRBV12-4,TRBJ2-7,CASRMTSGSHEQYF
many,TRBV27,TRBJ2-5,CASSTETQYF
many,TRBV7-2,TRBJ1-1,CASRGAGWLTEAFF
few,TRBV7-6,TRBJ2-7,CASSLGTSGSSYEQYF
-,TRBV2,TRBJ1-1,CASETTMNTEAFF
many,TRBV5-1,TRBJ2-7,CASSLLDTSGSAYEQYF
many,TRBV5-1,TRBJ2-7,CASSFAQAYEQYF
-,TRBV15,TRBJ1-1,CATSRGGQDEAFF
-,TRBV10-2,TRBJ1-6,CASSENRNSPLHF
-,TRBV25-1,TRBJ1-1,CASSGAGTEAFF
many,TRBV6-5,TRBJ2-5,CASSLTGGVIETQYF
-,TRBV5-1,TRBJ2-6,CASGPDRPSGANVLTF
-,TRBV12-3/TRBV12-4,TRBJ1-1,CAGSFWQNTEALF
-,TRBV7-2,TRBJ1-2,CVGTGASGGYTF
many,TRBV12-3/TRBV12-4,TRBJ2-7,CASSDTGTSYEQYF
-,TRBV7-7,TRBJ2-7,CASSQDAGPHYEQYF
few,TRBV7-2,TRBJ2-3,CASSARLAGYTDTQYF
many,TRBV27,TRBJ1-6,CASSLQGNGSPLHF
many,TRBV20-1,TRBJ2-2,CSAGGGSGELFF
many,TRBV3-1,TRBJ1-2,CASSLETDRTYGYTF
many,TRBV9,TRBJ1-5,CASSVGSNQPQHF
-,TRBV20-1,TRBJ2-7,CSAREGGRAAGEQYF
-,TRBV25-1,TRBJ1-1,CASSAGITEAFF
few,TRBV10-3,TRBJ1-3,CAISVQGYGNTIYF
-,TRBV16,TRBJ2-7,CASSQPGLPFEQYF
-,TRBV29-1,TRBJ1-2,CSVRDGNYGYTF
many,TRBV2,TRBJ2-3,CATKGGRTDTQYF
many,TRBV7-9,TRBJ1-1,CASSPVVGNTEAFF
-,TRBV7-6,TRBJ2-5,CASSLDRGARAQYF
few,TRBV6-5,TRBJ2-3,CASRRRPAGADTQYF
many,TRBV4-1,TRBJ1-4,CASSQVLGDSPNEKLFF
-,TRBV3-1,TRBJ2-7,CASSQWALEAPDEQYF
-,TRBV10-2,TRBJ2-2,CASSETGANTGELFF
medium-sized,TRBV15,TRBJ1-5,CATSRDRGGGQPQHF
many,TRBV6-1,TRBJ2-7,CASSEAGFRPNEQYF
-,TRBV2,TRBJ1-2,CAQAGGYTF
many,TRBV12-3/TRBV12-4,TRBJ1-4,CASSLGWYSGATLDEKLFF
-,TRBV12-3/TRBV12-4,TRBJ2-7,CASRGTGGQDHEQYF
many,TRBV6-5,TRBJ2-7,CASSYPEIYEQYF
many,TRBV25-1,TRBJ1-2,CASSDTGVRYFDGYTF
many,TRBV13,TRBJ1-1,CASSPGTLNTEAFF
-,TRBV18,TRBJ1-2,CASSPRGNNYGYTF
few,TRBV7-9,TRBJ2-7,CASSFTGGLEQYF